This T cell receptor (beta chain) stems from a study of blood T cells in healthy people across ages. Then a second PCR, running about 6 to 12 cycles, was carried out with a sample-barcoded 5' primer and a J-beta primer mix. TCRdb reprocessed the 5' RACE reads with MiXCR, giving one entry per CDR3 protein. Altogether 800,000 to 950,000 distinct CDR3 sequences are present, just under 30% being singletons, with the ten largest covering 10%. Trimming cost V 5 bases and J 11 bases, with 20 bases left between them. The CDR3 extends over 14 amino acids. CDR1 and CDR2 from the germline V gene are MDHEN and SYDVKM. This sample also belongs to another study, concerning T cells of mothers and their children.

The sequencing input was blood. V usage is TRBV28 and J usage is TRBJ2-3; no clear D. The clonotype was recovered from a middle-aged woman in good health. The DNA for the CDR3 is TGTGCCAGCAGTCCCGGTCTCATGATATACGGGCAGTATTTT. This gives the protein CASSPGLMIYGQYF.